The clone carrying this T cell receptor (beta chain) was observed a single time. Some clones are missing from TCRdb's copy, which holds only in-frame ones; the method was immunoSEQ multiplex PCR. Of 4,900 or so clones in the sample, roughly 90% were seen once. Trimming took off 4 bases at V and 0 bases at J, with 7 bases between the two ends. Looked up from germline, CDR1 is SGHRS and CDR2 is YFSETQ. The CDR3 has 13 residues. This sample was included in a study of immune evolution from preneoplasia to lung adenocarcinoma. This clonotype was sampled from a person between 65 and 80 years old with lung adenocarcinoma. This chain links TRBV5-1 with TRBJ1-1, with D possibly matching TRBD1 (5 bases). Input material: FFPE atypical adenomatous hyperplasia tissue from the lung. Stated subset: atypical adenomatous hyperplasia (AAH), lung preneoplasia. The CDR3 DNA is TGCGCCAGCAGCGAGACAGTGAACACTGAAGCTTTCTTT. Amino acid sequence: CASSETVNTEAFF.